A single sample is the source of the 21 T cell receptor beta chains below, sequenced in a study of T cells in Graves' hyperthyroidism and ophthalmopathy. Authors of the study amplified TCR beta CDR3 regions from RNA transcripts. An initial round of RT-PCR targeting the TCR CDR3 relied on the HTBI primer set. In TCRdb, the multiplex PCR reads were re-called with MiXCR into one record per CDR3 protein. This sample has around 430,000 distinct CDR3 sequences, with 15% found just once. The sequencing input was blood. Receptor source: a woman in her 30s with Graves' hyperthyroidism.

This clonotype was detected many times. The chain links TRBV5-1 to TRBJ1-1, with 9 bases aligning to TRBD1. Looked up from germline, CDR1 is SGHRS and CDR2 is YFSETQ. V shed 1 base and J 1 base; nucleotides not matched to a gene: 8. The CDR3 has 17 amino acids. For the CDR3, the DNA is TGCGCCAGCAGCTTGTCCGCCCTGGGACAGGGGAACACTGAAGCTTTCTTT. Translation: CASSLSALGQGNTEAFF.

This clonotype was detected ten times or more. The chain joins TRBV30 to TRBJ1-1; D is unresolved. V was pared by 3 bases and J by 7 bases, with 12 bases between. This CDR3 is 12 amino acids long. The germline gives CDR1 GTSNPN, CDR2 SVGIG (reference sequence). The CDR3: CAWRLPAGEAFF. In nucleotides, the CDR3 is TGTGCCTGGAGGTTACCCGCAGGTGAAGCTTTCTTT.

There are a few counts of this clonotype. J is TRBJ2-3 and V is TRBV5-1; TRBD1 agrees at 11 bases. The V and J ends lost 4 bases and 4 bases, in that order; junction bases with no gene match: 2. This CDR3 is 14 amino acids long. Germline values: CDR1 SGHRS, CDR2 YFSETQ. The CDR3 loop reads CASSQGQGADTQYF. CDR3 in DNA: TGCGCCAGCAGCCAGGGACAGGGGGCAGATACGCAGTATTTT.

This clonotype was picked up many times. This rearrangement joins TRBV30 to TRBJ2-2; no definite D call. V was cut by 5 bases and J by 1 base, with 8 bases left in between. The CDR3 runs to 13 residues. The germline CDR1 and CDR2 sequences are GTSNPN and SVGIG (reference sequence). The CDR3 DNA follows: TGTGCCTGGTTAACATGGAACACCGGGGAGCTGTTTTTT. Its translation: CAWLTWNTGELFF.

This sequence joins TRBV5-1 and TRBJ2-5; D is ambiguous. The ends were cut back, 0 bases at V and 1 base at J, with 13 bases in the middle. The CDR3 runs 16 residues. The germline CDR1 and CDR2 sequences are SGHRS and YFSETQ. The CDR3 region is CASSLEGSSSQETQYF. CDR3 bases: TGCGCCAGCAGCTTGGAGGGTAGCTCCTCCCAAGAGACCCAGTACTTC.

This sequence joins TRBV19 and TRBJ2-1; D may be TRBD2 (6 bases). The CDR3 length is 16 residues. Germline V CDR1 and CDR2: LNHDA, SQIVND (reference sequence). Trimming pared 3 bases from V and 0 bases from J, leaving 12 bases between. CDR3 sequence (DNA): TGTGCCAGTAGTATGCCCTGGGGGGTCTCCTACAATGAGCAGTTCTTC. Translating it yields CASSMPWGVSYNEQFF.

The rearrangement links TRBV27 to TRBJ1-1; D not certain. The CDR3 contains 13 residues. V was shortened by 2 bases and J by 5 bases, with 9 bases between the two germline ends. Germline V gene lookup returns CDR1 MNHEY and CDR2 SMNVEV (reference sequence). The CDR3 DNA is TGTGCCAGCAGTTTAATACAGCGGACTGAAGCTTTCTTT. Encoded protein: CASSLIQRTEAFF.

V gene TRBV10-3 combines with J gene TRBJ2-3, with D tentatively TRBD1 or TRBD2 (6 bases each). This CDR3 spans 15 amino acids. Trimming pared 7 bases from V and 1 base from J, leaving 15 bases between. In germline, CDR1 is ENHRY, CDR2 SYGVKD. The CDR3 region is CAITERGAGTDTQYF. In nucleotides, the CDR3 is TGTGCCATCACCGAGAGGGGGGCCGGCACAGATACGCAGTATTTT.

The rearrangement uses TRBV29-1 and TRBJ1-1, with D perhaps TRBD1 (5 bases). V lost 3 bases to trimming and J lost 0 bases, with 11 bases between them. Germline CDR1 SQVTM, CDR2 ANQGSEA. This CDR3 contains 14 residues. This CDR3 reads CSVDYGQLNTEAFF. CDR3 coding DNA: TGCAGCGTTGATTACGGACAATTGAACACTGAAGCTTTCTTT. Filled out from reference TRBV29-1 and TRBJ1-1, the complete variable domain reads SAVISQKPSRDICQRGTSLTIQCQVDSQVTMMFWYRQQPGQSLTLIATANQGSEATYESGFVIDKFPISRPNLTFSTLTVSNMSPEDSSIYLCSVDYGQLNTEAFFGQGTRLTVV.

This clonotype was seen a few times. A much larger clonotype is one base distant, so this may be a read error. The chain links TRBV11-1 to TRBJ2-1; 8 bases map to TRBD1. The CDR3 has 14 amino acids. Germline V gives CDR1 SGHAT, CDR2 FQDESV (reference sequence). V shed 5 bases and J 6 bases; nucleotides not matched to a gene: 6. In DNA, the CDR3 is TGTGCCAGCAGCCCAAGACAGGGGAGCAATGAGCAGTTCTTC. Translated, it gives CASSPRQGSNEQFF. The full variable domain, with the rest looked up from reference TRBV11-1 and TRBJ2-1, is EAEVAQSPRYKITEKSQAVAFWCDPISGHATLYWYRQILGQGPELLVQFQDESVVDDSQLPKDRFSAERLKGVDSTLKIQPAELGDSAMYLCASSPRQGSNEQFFGPGTRLTVL.

This clonotype was picked up a small number of times. V gene TRBV6-4 combines with J gene TRBJ2-3, with 7 bases matching TRBD1. With V trimmed by 5 bases and J by 0 bases, 2 bases remained unmatched. This CDR3 contains 14 residues. CDR1 is MRHNA, CDR2 SNTAGT, per germline. CDR3 nucleotides: TGTGCCAGCAGTCCGGACAGGAGCACAGATACGCAGTATTTT. It translates to CASSPDRSTDTQYF.

This clonotype was recorded many times. V is TRBV20-1 and J is TRBJ2-2, with TRBD2 matching over 13 bases. The germline V gene has CDR1 DFQATT and CDR2 SNEGSKA (reference sequence). The CDR3 covers 18 residues. V trimming: 3 bases; J trimming: 1 base; junction bases outside the gene matches: 8. The CDR3 region is CSASGGTSGIENTGELFF. The CDR3 DNA follows: TGCAGTGCTAGTGGCGGGACTAGCGGGATTGAGAACACCGGGGAGCTGTTTTTT.

The genes are TRBV5-4 and TRBJ2-3; 8 nucleotides match TRBD2. V was clipped by 4 bases and J by 5 bases; unmatched bases: 3. Germline CDR1 SGHNT, CDR2 YYREEE (reference sequence). This CDR3 region has 13 residues. CDR3 coding DNA: TGTGCCAGCAGCAAGGGACTAGAAGATACGCAGTATTTT. Translated: CASSKGLEDTQYF. The complete variable domain, with remaining parts taken from reference TRBV5-4 and TRBJ2-3, reads ETGVTQSPTHLIKTRGQQVTLRCSSQSGHNTVSWYQQALGQGPQFIFQYYREEENGRGNFPPRFSGLQFPNYSSELNVNALELDDSALYLCASSKGLEDTQYFGPGTRLTVL.

Here the CDR3 reads CASSQEVMGLGLAGGYNEQFF. DNA for the CDR3: TGTGCCAGCAGCCAAGAAGTCATGGGACTGGGACTAGCGGGAGGGTACAATGAGCAGTTCTTC. V is TRBV4-2 and J is TRBJ2-1; the match to TRBD2 covers 16 bases. J was trimmed by 4 bases and V by 0 bases; bases with no gene match: 12. Germline V gene data show CDR1 as LGHNA and CDR2 as YNFKEQ. The CDR3 is made up of 21 amino acids.

V is TRBV27 and J is TRBJ2-2; D may be TRBD1 or TRBD2 (5 bases each). This CDR3 spans 17 amino acids. Trimming took off 8 bases at V and 6 bases at J, with 25 bases between the two ends. CDR1 is MNHEY and CDR2 is SMNVEV in the germline V gene (reference sequence). CDR3 DNA: TGTGCCAGCGGACTTCACGGGGACCGAGAAGTCCCCGGGGAGCTGTTTTTT. It codes for CASGLHGDREVPGELFF.

There are many counts of this clonotype. The V call is TRBV20-1, the J call TRBJ2-7, with D possibly being TRBD2 (7 bases). Germline assignment: CDR1 DFQATT and CDR2 SNEGSKA (reference sequence). The CDR3 has 14 residues. V was clipped by 4 bases and J by 6 bases, with 19 bases between them. Here the CDR3 reads CSAKLGGREVEQYF. The DNA of the CDR3 is TGCAGTGCTAAATTGGGGGGGCGAGAGGTCGAGCAGTACTTC.

In its sample, this clonotype was seen many times. J is TRBJ2-7 and V is TRBV5-1; 11 nucleotides align to TRBD2. With V trimmed by 3 bases and J by 3 bases, 20 bases remained unmatched. The CDR3 loop spans 20 amino acids. Germline-derived CDR1 and CDR2 are SGHRS and YFSETQ. CDR3 DNA sequence: TGCGCCAGCAGCTCCTCCGGGACTAGCGGTTCCTACTTACATTTCTACGAGCAGTACTTC. It is translated as CASSSSGTSGSYLHFYEQYF.

The gene calls are TRBV24-1 and TRBJ2-1; 7 bases are a match to TRBD1. With 6 bases clipped from V and 5 bases from J, the junction kept 12 bases outside the gene matches. CDR1 and CDR2 (germline): KGHDR, SFDVKD. This CDR3 region has 16 residues. The CDR3 DNA reads as TGTGCCACCAGTTCCAATAAGGGGGCTATCGACAATGAGCAGTTCTTC. This gives the protein CATSSNKGAIDNEQFF.

The chain recombines TRBV27 with TRBJ2-5; possible D gene TRBD2, 5 bases. V was shortened by 7 bases and J by 5 bases, with 14 bases between the two germline ends. The CDR3 sequence is 13 residues long. CDR1 is MNHEY and CDR2 is SMNVEV in the germline V gene (reference sequence). The CDR3 DNA reads TGTGCCAGCAAGCGGTCCGGCGAGGAGACCCAGTACTTC. Its translation: CASKRSGEETQYF.

A note on this clonotype: Being one base from a much bigger clone, this may be a read error. The conserved closing phenylalanine or tryptophan is absent in this CDR3, likely reflecting a read error. V and J are TRBV7-8 and TRBJ2-1; D is perhaps TRBD1 or TRBD2 (6 bases each). The germline CDR1 and CDR2 sequences are SGHVS and FQNEAQ. Trimming left V 5 bases short and J 4 bases short, with 21 bases between. CDR3 size: 17 residues. CDR3 residues: CASSRLGGSNPYNEQFL. Here the CDR3 DNA reads TGTGCCAGCAGCAGATTAGGGGGGTCCAACCCTTACAATGAGCAGTTCCTC.

The chain joins TRBV27 to TRBJ1-2; 7 bases match TRBD1. CDR3 length: 17 amino acids. The V gene's germline CDR1 is MNHEY and CDR2 SMNVEV (reference sequence). Trimming at V came to 3 bases and at J to 0 bases, leaving 10 bases not matched to a gene. The CDR3 DNA follows: TGTGCCAGCAGTTTCCAGGGGGGGGGAATAGCTAACTATGGCTACACCTTC. It codes for CASSFQGGGIANYGYTF.